Below are 3 T cell receptor beta chains sequenced from a single sample in a study of CD8+ T cells in alopecia areata. Extracted RNA was reverse transcribed into cDNA, the sequencing template. Generated by immunoSEQ multiplex PCR, the TCRdb table keeps only in-frame clones and is missing some. The top ten clones hold 15% to 20% of a sample with about 150,000 clones, 50% to 65% of them seen once. The starting material was CD8+ T cells sorted from blood, obtained at week 0. These TCRs come from a human donor with alopecia areata.

V usage is TRBV6-5 and J usage is TRBJ2-5, with D perhaps matching TRBD1 or TRBD2 (6 bases each). Germline values: CDR1 MNHEY, CDR2 SVGAGI. The V gene lost 2 bases and the J gene lost 5 bases, with 15 bases spanning the gap. The CDR3 is made up of 15 amino acids. The CDR3 DNA reads TGTGCCAGCAGTTACCGCCCGGGGGCGCGGGAGACCCAGTACTTC. Encoded protein: CASSYRPGARETQYF.

The chain joins TRBV7-2 to TRBJ1-1; no definite D call. The CDR3 loop spans 12 amino acids. CDR1 and CDR2 from the germline V gene are SGHTA and FQGNSA. The V gene lost 1 base and the J gene lost 4 bases, with 4 bases spanning the gap. The CDR3 is CASSLGTTEAFF. CDR3 in DNA: TGTGCCAGCAGCTTAGGGACCACTGAAGCTTTCTTT.

The rearrangement joins TRBV30 to TRBJ1-1, with no clear D. This CDR3 is 13 amino acids long. Trimming shortened V by 5 bases and J by 1 base, and 11 bases separated the two germline ends. CDR1 GTSNPN and CDR2 SVGIG come from the germline V gene (reference sequence). The DNA of the CDR3 is TGTGCCTGGGCATGGGGAGCGAACACTGAAGCTTTCTTT. This encodes CAWAWGANTEAFF.